These T cell receptor beta chains were read from a single sample in a study of cytomegalovirus exposure and HLA in healthy donors. This table comes from immunoSEQ multiplex PCR, and its TCRdb copy is limited to in-frame clones, with some not included. The sample records approximately 130,000 clones, roughly four fifths being singletons. The specimen sequenced was PBMCs. The receptor source for this set is a woman in her forties in good health and CMV-seropositive. Each CDR3 is given with its conserved first and last residue. The D gene is left open where the match is weak. Clone size is shown for a subset of rows, as once, few, many or a class of expanded clone.

clone_size	v_call	d_call	j_call	cdr3_nt	cdr3_aa
.	TRBV19	TRBD1	TRBJ1-1	TGTGCCACTGTAGACAGGGGTGTAGAAGCTTTCTTT	CATVDRGVEAFF
.	TRBV25-1	.	TRBJ2-3	TGTGCCAGCAGTGATCTGACAGAAGGCACAGATACGCAGTATTTT	CASSDLTEGTDTQYF
.	TRBV29-1	TRBD1	TRBJ2-7	TGCAGCGGACGACAGGGGGCCTACGAGCAGTACTTC	CSGRQGAYEQYF
.	TRBV29-1	.	TRBJ2-3	TGCAGCGTAAGGAGCCTGCCCACAGATACGCAGTATTTT	CSVRSLPTDTQYF
.	TRBV19	.	TRBJ2-1	TGTGCCAGTAGTATTCTTCAGAACAATGAGCAGTTCTTC	CASSILQNNEQFF
.	TRBV29-1	TRBD1	TRBJ2-7	TGCAGCGTTCTGTTGACAGGGGGTGGCTACGAGCAGTACTTC	CSVLLTGGGYEQYF
.	TRBV10-3	.	TRBJ1-2	TGTGCCATCAGTGAGTCGACAGTGGGTGGCTACACCTTC	CAISESTVGGYTF
.	TRBV6-1	TRBD1	TRBJ1-1	TGTGCCACTCGGACAGGGGGCACCGTCGACACTGAAGCTTTCTTT	CATRTGGTVDTEAFF
.	TRBV27	.	TRBJ2-2	TGTGCCAGCAGTGTGACACACCCGAACACCGGGGAGCTGTTTTTT	CASSVTHPNTGELFF
few	TRBV19	.	TRBJ2-3	TGTGCCAGTAGTGGGGCTGGGGGGGCTAACACAGATACGCAGTATTTT	CASSGAGGANTDTQYF
.	TRBV7-3	.	TRBJ2-5	TGTGCCAGCAGCTTAGACAGGACGACCCAGTACTTC	CASSLDRTTQYF
.	TRBV18	.	TRBJ1-1	TGTGCCAGCTCACCACCCCCTCGGACTGAAGCTTTCTTT	CASSPPPRTEAFF
.	TRBV7-2	.	TRBJ2-7	TGTGCCAGCAGCTTAAGTTCGGGGGACTACGAGCAGTACTTC	CASSLSSGDYEQYF
few	TRBV19	.	TRBJ1-1	TGTGCCAGTAGTATGGGGACTCCTGAAGCTTTCTTT	CASSMGTPEAFF
.	TRBV9	.	TRBJ1-6	TGTGCCAGCAGCGTAGCAGGGCCGAATAATTCACCCCTCCACTTT	CASSVAGPNNSPLHF
.	TRBV2	.	TRBJ2-1	TGTGCCAGCAGGCGATCGGTCCGGGGTTACAATGAGCAGTTCTTC	CASRRSVRGYNEQFF
.	TRBV18	TRBD1	TRBJ1-5	TGTGCCAGCTCAAGGACAGGGGATGGGAATCAGCCCCAGCATTTT	CASSRTGDGNQPQHF
.	TRBV4-3	TRBD1	TRBJ1-5	TGCGCCAGCAGCCAAGAAGCCCGCACCGGGACAGGGGACTTCTATAGCAATCAGCCCCAGCATTTT	CASSQEARTGTGDFYSNQPQHF
.	TRBV29-1	TRBD2	TRBJ2-7	TGCAGCGTTGTTTTTACTAGCGGGAGCTACGAGCAGTACTTC	CSVVFTSGSYEQYF
once	TRBV11-2	TRBD1	TRBJ1-1	TGTGCCAGCAGCTTAGTCTATCGGTTACAGGGGGAAGCTTTCTTT	CASSLVYRLQGEAFF
.	TRBV29-1	TRBD1	TRBJ1-2	TGCAGCGTTGAAGGGTTGCCCGGCCCGGGGACAGATCGTCATGGCTACACCTTC	CSVEGLPGPGTDRHGYTF
.	TRBV2	TRBD1	TRBJ2-1	TGTGCCAGCAGTATTGACAGGGGGCGTTACAATGAGCAGTTCTTC	CASSIDRGRYNEQFF
.	TRBV19	TRBD1	TRBJ1-1	TGTGCCAGTAGTATAGTAGACAGGGGAGGCACTGAAGCTTTCTTT	CASSIVDRGGTEAFF
once	TRBV28	TRBD1	TRBJ1-5	TGTGCCAGCAGCCAGGAGGGGGCCAATCAGCCCCAGCATTTT	CASSQEGANQPQHF
few	TRBV7-2	.	TRBJ2-1	TGTGCCAGCAGCCCAACTAACAGGGGACTTGGTGAGCAGTTCTTC	CASSPTNRGLGEQFF
.	TRBV6-6	.	TRBJ1-3	TGTGCCACAGGGGTCTCTGGAAACACCATATATTTT	CATGVSGNTIYF
.	TRBV10-1	.	TRBJ1-1	TGCGCCAGCAGTCTACAGGGAGATCTAACGGAAGCTTTCTTT	CASSLQGDLTEAFF
.	TRBV9	TRBD2	TRBJ2-1	TGTGCCAGCAGCCCCCCAGGGCTAGCGGGAGGGTCCTACAATGAGCAGTTCTTC	CASSPPGLAGGSYNEQFF
.	TRBV29-1	TRBD1	TRBJ1-1	TGCAGCGTTAGGGGGACAGGGGGGAACACTGAAGCTTTCTTT	CSVRGTGGNTEAFF